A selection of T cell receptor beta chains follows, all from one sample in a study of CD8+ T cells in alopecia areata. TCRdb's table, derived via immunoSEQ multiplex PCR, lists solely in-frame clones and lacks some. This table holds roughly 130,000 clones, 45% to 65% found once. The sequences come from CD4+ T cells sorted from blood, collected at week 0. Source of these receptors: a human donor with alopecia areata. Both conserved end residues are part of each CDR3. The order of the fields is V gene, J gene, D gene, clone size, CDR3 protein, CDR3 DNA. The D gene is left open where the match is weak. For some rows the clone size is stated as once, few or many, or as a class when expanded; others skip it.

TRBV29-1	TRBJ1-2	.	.	CSVEVGSPTTLYGYTF	TGCAGCGTTGAAGTGGGCAGTCCGACAACCCTTTATGGCTACACCTTC
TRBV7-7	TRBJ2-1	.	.	CASSLRGPDEQFF	TGTGCCAGCAGCTTGCGGGGGCCCGATGAGCAGTTCTTC
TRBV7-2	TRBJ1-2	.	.	CASSLTTYGYTF	TGTGCCAGCAGCTTGACTACCTATGGCTACACCTTC
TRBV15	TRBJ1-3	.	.	CATSSEESGNTIYF	TGTGCCACCAGCAGCGAGGAATCTGGAAACACCATATATTTT
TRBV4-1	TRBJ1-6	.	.	CASGQGPATLGNSPLHF	TGCGCCAGCGGCCAAGGGCCAGCAACACTGGGGAATTCACCCCTCCACTTT
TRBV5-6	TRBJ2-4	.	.	CASSLGQLAKNIQYF	TGTGCCAGCAGCTTGGGACAGCTAGCCAAAAACATTCAGTACTTC
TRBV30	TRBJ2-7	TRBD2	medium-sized	CAWTPAGVSYEQYF	TGTGCCTGGACCCCAGCGGGGGTTTCCTACGAGCAGTACTTC
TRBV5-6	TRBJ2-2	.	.	CASSLVGSNTGELFF	TGTGCCAGCAGCTTGGTTGGGAGCAACACCGGGGAGCTGTTTTTT
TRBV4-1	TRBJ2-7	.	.	CASSQIWQGRREQYF	TGCGCCAGCAGCCAAATCTGGCAGGGCCGGCGCGAGCAGTACTTC
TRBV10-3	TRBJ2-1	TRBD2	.	CAIGLAGANEQFF	TGTGCCATAGGACTAGCGGGGGCCAATGAGCAGTTCTTC
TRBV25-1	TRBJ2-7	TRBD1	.	CASSFSTGSYEQYF	TGTGCCAGCAGTTTTTCGACAGGGTCCTACGAGCAGTACTTC
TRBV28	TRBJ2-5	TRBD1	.	CASSFLGATGGEETQYF	TGTGCCAGCAGTTTTTTAGGTGCGACAGGGGGCGAAGAGACCCAGTACTTC
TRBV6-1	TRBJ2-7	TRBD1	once	CASLQGAIQYF	TGTGCCAGCTTACAGGGGGCGATCCAGTACTTC
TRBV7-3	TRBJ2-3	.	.	CASSLTNRPDTQYF	TGTGCCAGCAGCTTAACGAACCGCCCTGATACGCAGTATTTT